This T cell receptor (beta chain) appears in the sequencing data of a study of T-cell memory formation after mild COVID-19. Across the whole study: The study found TCR clusters largely donor specific.

V lost 1 base to trimming and J lost 4 bases, with 14 bases between them. Germline CDR1 and CDR2: KGHSH and LQKENI. The CDR3 runs to 16 residues. General study points: The finding that pre-infection memory included some responding clones suggested that cross-reactive memory joined. Nothing confirmed that second-wave clones peaking on day 37 were specific for SARS-CoV-2. Day 15 to 85 contracting clones showed balanced CD4/CD8; later expanders leaned CD4+.

A remark on this clonotype: Its matching antigen is unknown.

MiXCR, run by TCRdb on the 5' RACE reads, gives a single entry per CDR3 protein. The sample has approximately 170,000 distinct CDR3 sequences; approximately 12% are singletons. Source material: PBMCs or a T cell subset sorted from them (not recorded which). The origin of this receptor is a man between 18 and 29 years old who had mild COVID-19 (a few samples of this study predate the infection). Cell type and time point are not known. The rearrangement joins TRBV18 to TRBJ1-3; no firm D call. CDR3 coding DNA: TGTGCCAGCTCACCACGGCAGTTCAAACCGGGAAACACCATATATTTT. Encoded protein: CASSPRQFKPGNTIYF.